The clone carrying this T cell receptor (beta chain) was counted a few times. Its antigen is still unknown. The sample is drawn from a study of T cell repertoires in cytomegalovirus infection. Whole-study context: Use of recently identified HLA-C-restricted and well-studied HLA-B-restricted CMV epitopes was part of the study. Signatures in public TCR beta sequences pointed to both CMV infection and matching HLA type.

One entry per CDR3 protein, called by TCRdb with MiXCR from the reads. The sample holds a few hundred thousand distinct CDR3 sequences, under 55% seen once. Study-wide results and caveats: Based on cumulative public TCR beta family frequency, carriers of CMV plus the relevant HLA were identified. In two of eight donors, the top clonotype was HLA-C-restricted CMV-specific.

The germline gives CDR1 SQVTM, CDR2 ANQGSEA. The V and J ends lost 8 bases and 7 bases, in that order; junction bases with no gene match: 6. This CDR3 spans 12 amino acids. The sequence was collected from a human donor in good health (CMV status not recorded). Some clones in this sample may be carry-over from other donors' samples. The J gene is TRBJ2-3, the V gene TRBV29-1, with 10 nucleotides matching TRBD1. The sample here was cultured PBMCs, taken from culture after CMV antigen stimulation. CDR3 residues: CSIRQGAYTQYF. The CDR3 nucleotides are TGCAGCATAAGACAGGGGGCTTATACGCAGTATTTT.